This TCR beta chain emerged from a study of control samples from healthy donors and cancer patients. Clones were read by immunoSEQ multiplex PCR, and TCRdb kept only the in-frame ones, dropping some. The top ten hold approximately 2% of the sample, which has nearly 200,000 clones, about 90% seen once. Sequencing was performed on blood. The receptor was isolated from a young man in good health.

The CDR3 region has the DNA TGTGCCAGCAGCAGAGGGACATCGGGCTTCGGGAATACGCAGTATTTT. This sequence encodes CASSRGTSGFGNTQYF. The V gene is TRBV11-3, the J gene TRBJ2-3; a weak D match, TRBD1 (6 bases). The CDR3 length is 16 residues. V lost 5 bases to trimming and J lost 7 bases, with 22 bases between them. Germline CDR1 and CDR2: SGHNT and YENEEA.